Listed here are 26 T cell receptor beta chains from one sample, sequenced in a study of CD8+CD57+ T cells in acquired aplastic anemia. CDR3 and TCR beta VDJ profiling relied on genomic DNA as the template. In TCRdb, the reads were re-called with MiXCR into one record per CDR3 protein. The sample holds roughly 500,000 distinct CDR3 sequences, more than 25% seen once. Patients chosen for sequencing had shown CD8+CD57+ cell expansion by flow cytometry. Sequenced: sorted CD4+, CD8+, or CD8+CD57+ T cells (not recorded which) from PBMCs. The receptors were sampled from a human donor with aplastic anemia.

Comments on this clonotype: Its ends do not fully match the called genes, so a read error is possible. The V and J genes are TRBV19 and TRBJ1-3; TRBD1 is a possible D gene (6 bases). The CDR3 extends over 16 amino acids. CDR1 and CDR2 (germline): LNHDA, SQIVND (reference sequence). CDR3 nucleotide sequence: TGTGCCAGTAGTCGACCCCGGGACAACTCTGGAAGCACCATATATTTT. It encodes CASSRPRDNSGSTIYF.

The V call is TRBV19, the J call TRBJ2-2, with 9 bases fitting TRBD1. Losses at the gene ends were 5 bases for V and 5 bases for J; bases not matched to a gene: 6. From germline, CDR1 is LNHDA and CDR2 SQIVND (reference sequence). The CDR3 extends over 15 amino acids. Written as DNA, the CDR3 is TGTGCCAGTAGTGCCGGGACAGGGTGGACCGGGGAGCTGTTTTTT. Encoded protein: CASSAGTGWTGELFF.

The chain is built from TRBV5-6 and TRBJ1-5; no firm D call. The CDR3 length is 17 residues. Germline CDR1 and CDR2: SGHDT and YYEEEE. V lost 1 base, J lost 3 bases, and 17 bases lay in between. The CDR3 DNA reads TGTGCCAGCAGCTTGTACGCCCGGGTTCTCTACAATCAGCCCCAGCATTTT. Protein: CASSLYARVLYNQPQHF.

This clonotype has just one count. V and J are TRBV25-1 and TRBJ1-2; 9 bases map to TRBD1. The CDR3 contains 14 residues. Germline lookup yields CDR1 MGHDK and CDR2 SYGVNS. Trimming took 2 bases from V and 8 from J; bases not matched to a gene: 6. The CDR3 nucleotides read TGTGCCAGCAGTGAACCGGGACAGGGCCGGGGCTACACCTTC. It codes for CASSEPGQGRGYTF.

This chain connects TRBV10-3 to TRBJ2-7; TRBD1 agrees at 10 bases. The CDR3 spans 13 residues. Germline V gives CDR1 ENHRY, CDR2 SYGVKD. J gave up 4 bases and V 11 bases, and 8 bases lay outside the gene matches. In DNA form, the CDR3 reads TGTGCCTTCAAGACAGGGGGCGGGTACGAGCAGTACTTC. It codes for CAFKTGGGYEQYF.

In DNA form, the CDR3 reads TGTGCCACCAGTGATATCAGGACTGACTCCTACGAGCAGTACTTC. It translates to CATSDIRTDSYEQYF. The chain joins TRBV24-1 to TRBJ2-7, with D perhaps matching TRBD2 (5 bases). This CDR3 contains 15 residues. Germline V gives CDR1 KGHDR, CDR2 SFDVKD. The V and J ends lost 3 bases and 0 bases respectively, with 11 bases between them.

The CDR3 reads CASSSPLTSGQETQYF. The CDR3 DNA reads as TGTGCCAGCAGCTCACCCTTGACTAGCGGCCAAGAGACCCAGTACTTC. The chain links TRBV7-2 to TRBJ2-5; 9 bases match TRBD2. The CDR3 is 16 residues long. Trimming cost V 4 bases and J 1 base; bases outside gene matches: 7. Germline V gene sequence: CDR1 SGHTA, CDR2 FQGNSA. Full variable domain (rest looked up from reference TRBV7-2 and TRBJ2-5): GAGVSQSPSNKVTEKGKDVELRCDPISGHTALYWYRQSLGQGLEFLIYFQGNSAPDKSGLPSDRFSAERTGGSVSTLTIQRTQQEDSAVYLCASSSPLTSGQETQYFGPGTRLLVL.

At least ten counts were recorded for this clonotype. The chain is built from TRBV15 and TRBJ1-4, with TRBD1 matching 9 bases. V dropped 5 bases and J dropped 7; count of bases not matched to a gene: 8. CDR3 size: 15 residues. From germline, CDR1 is LNHNV and CDR2 YYDKDF (reference sequence). This chain's CDR3 is CATSGSGQGFEKLFF. DNA for the CDR3: TGTGCCACCAGCGGCTCGGGACAGGGATTTGAAAAACTGTTTTTT. Full variable domain (outside the CDR3, taken from reference TRBV15 and TRBJ1-4): DAMVIQNPRYQVTQFGKPVTLSCSQTLNHNVMYWYQQKSSQAPKLLFHYYDKDFNNEADTPDNFQSRRPNTSFCFLDIRSPGLGDTAMYLCATSGSGQGFEKLFFGSGTQLSVL.

The chain links TRBV6-2 or TRBV6-3 to TRBJ1-2; D not resolved. V gave up 3 bases and J gave up 2 bases, with 7 bases separating them. The CDR3 contains 13 residues. Germline CDR1 and CDR2: MNHEY and SVGEGT. CDR3 protein: CASSYAENYGYTF. The CDR3 DNA sequence: TGTGCCAGCAGTTATGCGGAAAACTATGGCTACACCTTC.

This clonotype has at least ten counts. The chain employs TRBV19 and TRBJ1-6; possibly TRBD1 for D (5 bases). V was pared by 6 bases and J by 9 bases, with 21 bases between. CDR1 is LNHDA, CDR2 SQIVND, per germline (reference sequence). CDR3 length: 16 residues. In DNA, the CDR3 is TGTGCCAGTAGCCCATGGGAGCCAGGGCGGGCTTCACCCCTCCACTTT. It translates to CASSPWEPGRASPLHF.

The gene calls are TRBV25-1 and TRBJ2-7, with a weak D call TRBD2 (6 bases). The CDR3 totals 14 residues. In germline, CDR1 is MGHDK, CDR2 SYGVNS. The V and J ends lost 10 bases and 2 bases respectively, with 18 bases between them. The DNA of the CDR3 is TGTGCCACCAGCAGCTTGGGGGGAACCTACGAGCAGTACTTC. This gives the protein CATSSLGGTYEQYF.

With respect to this clonotype: One junction end does not reproduce the germline sequence, and a read error may be involved. The chain carries TRBV11-1 and TRBJ1-6; no clear D. This CDR3 spans 16 amino acids. Germline CDR1 is SGHAT and CDR2 is FQDESV (reference sequence). Here the CDR3 DNA reads TGTGCCTGCAGCTTAGATACGGGGATCTATAATTCACCCCTCCACTTT. Amino acid sequence: CACSLDTGIYNSPLHF.

This clonotype has only a few counts. The chain employs TRBV5-1 and TRBJ1-1; D gene uncertain. Trimming took 1 base from V and 2 from J, leaving 9 bases between them. The germline CDR1 and CDR2 sequences are SGHRS and YFSETQ. CDR3 size: 14 residues. The CDR3 DNA is TGCGCCAGCAGCTTGCAATCGGACAACACTGAAGCTTTCTTT. Translation: CASSLQSDNTEAFF.

This clonotype was counted many times. The chain couples TRBV15 to TRBJ2-1; 7 bases are shared with TRBD2. In germline, CDR1 is LNHNV, CDR2 YYDKDF (reference sequence). The V segment lost 3 bases and the J segment 7 bases; nucleotides outside the gene matches: 15. The CDR3 spans 17 residues. Here the CDR3 DNA reads TGTGCCACCAGCAGCGATCCGTATCTCGGGACTATGAATGAGCAGTTCTTC. Protein product: CATSSDPYLGTMNEQFF.

Ten or more counts support this clonotype. This chain joins TRBV12-3 or TRBV12-4 and TRBJ2-7, with D tentatively TRBD1 (5 bases). Trimming cost V 9 bases and J 4 bases, with 13 bases left between them. CDR3 length: 12 residues. The CDR3 DNA reads TGTGCCAGTTCAGGGTATCGGTACGAGCAGTACTTC. It translates to CASSGYRYEQYF.

The V call is TRBV5-1, the J call TRBJ2-3; D is uncertain. Trimming pared 4 bases from V and 9 bases from J, leaving 12 bases between. Looked up from germline, CDR1 is SGHRS and CDR2 is YFSETQ. The length of the CDR3 is 12 residues. The CDR3 bases are TGCGCCAGCAGCACCAAGACCGGGACGCAGTATTTT. It is translated as CASSTKTGTQYF.

This clonotype showed up just a few times. The V gene is TRBV2, the J gene TRBJ1-2, with 8 bases matching TRBD1. CDR3 length: 15 residues. The V segment lost 7 bases and the J segment 6 bases; nucleotides outside the gene matches: 13. The germline CDR1 and CDR2 sequences are SNHLY and FYNNEI. CDR3 residues: CASTPPDRAVDGYTF. As DNA, the CDR3 is TGTGCCAGCACACCCCCGGACAGGGCCGTGGATGGCTACACCTTC.

The chain couples TRBV7-9 to TRBJ2-5; TRBD1 might be the D (5 bases). Trimming shortened V by 3 bases and J by 4 bases, and 15 bases separated the two germline ends. CDR3 length: 15 residues. The germline V gene has CDR1 SEHNR and CDR2 FQNEAQ (reference sequence). Written as DNA, the CDR3 is TGTGCCAGCAGCTTCGACAGCGATCTTTCAGAGACCCAGTACTTC. Translated: CASSFDSDLSETQYF.

This clonotype was seen at least ten times. The V call is TRBV12-3 or TRBV12-4, the J call TRBJ1-6, with D uncertain. The V gene lost 3 bases and the J gene lost 10 bases, with 10 bases spanning the gap. The CDR3 is 13 residues long. In DNA, the CDR3 is TGTGCCAGCAGTTTTTCCGGAGCCTCACCCCTCCACTTT. As protein: CASSFSGASPLHF.

The chain is built from TRBV20-1 and TRBJ2-3; 10 positions agree with TRBD2. Germline V gene data show CDR1 as DFQATT and CDR2 as SNEGSKA (reference sequence). V was clipped by 0 bases and J by 3 bases; unmatched bases: 6. The CDR3 has 16 amino acids. CDR3 sequence reads: CSARDRILAGTDTQYF. CDR3 DNA: TGCAGTGCTAGAGATAGAATACTAGCGGGGACAGATACGCAGTATTTT.

About this clonotype itself: A much larger clone sits a single nucleotide away, making a read error possible. The CDR3 DNA reads as TGCGCCAGCAGACAGAGCGAGATCAGCACAGATACGCATTATTTT. This codes for CASRQSEISTDTHYF. The chain is built from TRBV5-1 and TRBJ2-3; D unresolved. The CDR3 loop spans 15 amino acids. Germline CDR1 and CDR2: SGHRS and YFSETQ.

Concerning this clonotype itself: A single base separates this from a much larger clone, so it may be a read error. This chain uses TRBV7-2 with TRBJ1-5; D call uncertain. The ends were cut back, 2 bases at V and 6 bases at J, with 11 bases in the middle. The CDR3 runs 14 residues. Germline lookup yields CDR1 SGHTA and CDR2 FQGNSA. The CDR3 coding sequence is TGTGCCAGCAGCTTATCGGACTTCAGTCAGCCCCAGCATTTT. Protein sequence: CASSLSDFSQPQHF.

The rearrangement joins TRBV6-1 to TRBJ2-7; 12 nucleotides align to TRBD2. The length of the CDR3 is 17 residues. V dropped 6 bases and J dropped 0; count of bases not matched to a gene: 9. Germline lookup yields CDR1 MNHNS and CDR2 SASEGT. This CDR3 reads CASSPRTSGGFSYEQYF. CDR3 in DNA: TGTGCCAGCAGCCCACGAACTAGCGGGGGGTTCTCCTACGAGCAGTACTTC.

This clonotype has at least ten counts. This chain links TRBV2 with TRBJ1-6, with TRBD1 as a possible D gene (5 bases). The CDR3 sequence is 14 residues long. With 3 bases removed from V and 6 bases from J, the gap between germline ends came to 9 bases. From germline, CDR1 is SNHLY and CDR2 FYNNEI. CDR3 sequence reads: CASSDRVGNSPLHF. For the CDR3, the DNA is TGTGCCAGCAGTGACAGGGTCGGTAATTCACCCCTCCACTTT.

This clonotype was recorded many times. V is TRBV15 and J is TRBJ1-1; no reliable D call. The CDR3 sequence is 15 residues long. CDR1 is LNHNV, CDR2 YYDKDF, per germline (reference sequence). Trimming removed 5 bases at V and 0 bases at J, with 13 bases between. CDR3 nucleotides: TGTGCCACCAGCGGAAGGACCCCGATGAACACTGAAGCTTTCTTT. Translated, it gives CATSGRTPMNTEAFF.

This clonotype was observed a handful of times. This chain uses TRBV20-1 with TRBJ1-2; possibly TRBD1 for D (5 bases). V dropped 0 bases and J dropped 10 bases, with 18 bases sitting between them. This CDR3 has 14 amino acids. CDR1 and CDR2 (germline): DFQATT, SNEGSKA (reference sequence). The CDR3 DNA sequence: TGCAGTGCTAGAGATGGGGGGGTCAGGAGGGCCTACACCTTC. Translating it yields CSARDGGVRRAYTF.